One and the same sample provided the 9 T cell receptor beta chains below, sequenced in a study of blood T cell repertoires in COVID-19. Profiled with immunoSEQ multiplex PCR; TCRdb holds only in-frame clones, not every one. The sample lists roughly 12,000 clones, about 80% seen once, with just under 45% in the top ten. The sequenced sample was peripheral blood. These receptors all come from an elderly man with acute or convalescent COVID-19.

The rearrangement links TRBV2 to TRBJ1-5; tentative D call: TRBD1 (5 bases). Germline CDR1 and CDR2: SNHLY and FYNNEI. Trimming took off 1 base at V and 5 bases at J, with 12 bases between the two ends. The CDR3 has 15 residues. DNA for the CDR3: TGTGCCAGCAGTGAAGTAGGGGATGTAGATCAGCCCCAGCATTTT. This sequence encodes CASSEVGDVDQPQHF.

CDR3: CASSLVAAGGQETQYF. CDR3 nucleotide sequence: TGTGCCAGCAGCTTAGTGGCAGCGGGGGGCCAAGAGACCCAGTACTTC. The J gene is TRBJ2-5, the V gene TRBV11-2, with 9 positions matching TRBD2. CDR3 length equals 16 residues. CDR1 and CDR2 (germline): SGHAT, FQNNGV. J lost 1 base, V lost 1 base, and 4 bases had no gene match.

This chain links TRBV19 with TRBJ1-3; D uncertain. CDR1 LNHDA and CDR2 SQIVND come from the germline V gene (reference sequence). The CDR3 is 14 residues long. V was pared by 5 bases and J by 0 bases, with 8 bases between. This CDR3 is CASSVTASGNTIYF. The CDR3 DNA reads TGTGCCAGTAGTGTGACTGCCTCTGGAAACACCATATATTTT.

V usage is TRBV19 and J usage is TRBJ1-5, with D unclear. This CDR3 region has 16 residues. In germline, CDR1 is LNHDA, CDR2 SQIVND (reference sequence). Trimming took 2 bases from V and 4 from J, leaving 15 bases between them. As DNA, the CDR3 is TGTGCCAGTAGTATATCCACAGTCGCGGGGAATCAGCCCCAGCATTTT. Its protein product is CASSISTVAGNQPQHF.

V usage is TRBV6-5 and J usage is TRBJ2-7; D is possibly TRBD1 (6 bases). V was pared by 9 bases and J by 5 bases, with 20 bases between. The germline gives CDR1 MNHEY, CDR2 SVGAGI. This CDR3 region has 14 residues. The CDR3 spells CASSFTTGSHEQYF. The CDR3 nucleotides are TGTGCCAGTTCATTCACAACAGGGTCCCACGAGCAGTACTTC.

The genes are TRBV5-6 and TRBJ2-5; TRBD1 agrees at 7 bases. The V gene's germline CDR1 is SGHDT and CDR2 YYEEEE. V was clipped by 3 bases and J by 2 bases; unmatched bases: 16. The CDR3 contains 18 residues. The DNA for the CDR3 is TGTGCCAGCAGCTCACCCCAAAAAGGGGGCGTGAGGCAAGAGACCCAGTACTTC. Its protein is CASSSPQKGGVRQETQYF. The full variable domain, in which reference TRBV5-6 and TRBJ2-5 provide the parts outside the CDR3, is DAGVTQSPTHLIKTRGQQVTLRCSPKSGHDTVSWYQQALGQGPQFIFQYYEEEERQRGNFPDRFSGHQFPNYSSELNVNALLLGDSALYLCASSSPQKGGVRQETQYFGPGTRLLVL.

Here the CDR3 reads CASSLDLSGGGNTIYF. CDR3 bases: TGTGCCAGCAGCTTGGACCTCAGCGGGGGTGGAAACACCATATATTTT. The V gene is TRBV5-4, the J gene TRBJ1-3; D is perhaps TRBD1 (5 bases). The CDR3 is 16 residues long. Germline V gene lookup returns CDR1 SGHNT and CDR2 YYREEE (reference sequence). With 0 bases removed from V and 3 bases from J, the gap between germline ends came to 13 bases.

This clone was picked up one time. The chain links TRBV12-3 or TRBV12-4 to TRBJ1-1; the D is unclear. This CDR3 contains 13 residues. Trimming removed 5 bases at V and 5 bases at J, with 12 bases between. CDR3 nucleotides: TGTGCCAGCAGTCTTAGCTCCGAAACTGAAGCTTTCTTT. Amino acid sequence: CASSLSSETEAFF.

The J gene is TRBJ2-7, the V gene TRBV18; D is possibly TRBD1 (5 bases). This CDR3 comprises 14 residues. Trimming cost V 3 bases and J 0 bases, with 9 bases left between them. CDR1 and CDR2 from the germline V gene are KGHSH and LQKENI. CDR3 amino acids: CASSPVDNSYEQYF. The CDR3 DNA is TGTGCCAGCTCACCGGTGGACAACTCCTACGAGCAGTACTTC.